This T cell receptor (beta chain) was captured in a study of T cells in Graves' hyperthyroidism and ophthalmopathy. General study findings and limits: Peripheral blood also featured most of the thyroid clonotypes expanded above 0.001.

This clonotype was found many times. Its cognate antigen is unknown. Every diagnosis used clinical symptoms, serum thyroxine and TRAb, thyroid ultrasound and orbital computed tomography. PBMCs stemmed from around 9.3 ml fresh peripheral blood. CDR1 is SGHTA and CDR2 is FQGNSA in the germline V gene. The junction had 5 bases not matched to a gene; V was cut back by 2 bases and J by 7 bases. The CDR3 length is 15 residues. Regions amplified from RNA transcripts were the TCR beta CDR3 regions. The primer set for the first-round RT-PCR of the TCR CDR3 was HTBI. TCRdb reprocessed the multiplex PCR reads with MiXCR, giving one entry per CDR3 protein. The sample gives 330,000 or so distinct CDR3 sequences, around a fifth of which show up once; 39% is in the top ten.

Sequencing was performed on blood. The source is a man in his fifties or sixties with Graves' ophthalmopathy. The chain links TRBV7-2 to TRBJ2-1; 10 bases agree with TRBD2. The DNA of the CDR3 is TGTGCCAGCAGCTTACTAGCGGGAGAGGTGAATGAGCAGTTCTTC. Translating it yields CASSLLAGEVNEQFF.